These 28 T cell receptor beta chains came from one sample sequenced in a study of cytomegalovirus exposure and HLA in healthy donors. The PCR was carried out with 60 Vbeta primers and 13 Jbeta primers. Profiled with immunoSEQ multiplex PCR; TCRdb holds only in-frame clones, not every one. The repertoire holds some 74,000 clones, with over 50% as singletons. Sequencing used PBMCs. The receptors stem from a man aged 35-49 years in good health and CMV-seropositive.

This clone was observed a handful of times. The chain joins TRBV11-1 to TRBJ2-7; 10 bases match TRBD1. The V segment lost 5 bases and the J segment 2 bases; nucleotides outside the gene matches: 9. This CDR3 has 16 amino acids. Germline assignment: CDR1 SGHAT and CDR2 FQDESV (reference sequence). The CDR3: CASSPNPGQGPYEQYF. CDR3 DNA: TGTGCCAGCAGCCCGAACCCGGGACAGGGGCCCTACGAGCAGTACTTC.

This clone has a handful of counts. This chain links TRBV18 with TRBJ2-1; 10 bases map to TRBD2. V was clipped by 2 bases and J by 8 bases; unmatched bases: 6. Germline V gives CDR1 KGHSH, CDR2 LQKENI. The CDR3 totals 15 residues. This chain's CDR3 is CASSPILAGADEQFF. The CDR3 nucleotides are TGTGCCAGCTCACCAATCCTAGCGGGGGCGGATGAGCAGTTCTTC.

The chain employs TRBV4-1 and TRBJ2-7; D is unclear. CDR1 is MGHRA and CDR2 is YSYEKL in the germline V gene. The CDR3 loop spans 13 amino acids. Trimming removed 5 bases from V and 1 base from J, with 9 bases in between. The CDR3 region has the DNA TGCGCCAGCAGCGCAGACTTGTCCTACGAGCAGTACTTC. The encoded protein is CASSADLSYEQYF.

This clone was detected once. This chain joins TRBV28 and TRBJ1-6, with TRBD1 matching 7 bases. CDR3 length: 14 amino acids. After removal of 6 bases from V and 8 bases from J, the junction contained 7 bases not matched to a gene. Germline lookup yields CDR1 MDHEN and CDR2 SYDVKM. The CDR3 spells CASSEQGKDSPLHF. DNA for the CDR3: TGTGCCAGCAGCGAACAGGGGAAGGATTCACCCCTCCACTTT. The variable domain in full, with the rest retrieved from reference TRBV28 and TRBJ1-6, is DVKVTQSSRYLVKRTGEKVFLECVQDMDHENMFWYRQDPGLGLRLIYFSYDVKMKEKGDIPEGYSVSREKKERFSLILESASTNQTSMYLCASSEQGKDSPLHFGNGTRLTVT.

This sequence joins TRBV28 and TRBJ2-1, with D perhaps matching TRBD2 (5 bases). The CDR3 loop spans 14 amino acids. V lost 6 bases and J lost 8, with 17 bases in between. The germline V gene has CDR1 MDHEN and CDR2 SYDVKM. The CDR3 region is CASSRAEGVDEQFF. CDR3 in DNA: TGTGCCAGCAGCCGGGCCGAGGGAGTCGATGAGCAGTTCTTC.

A single count supports this clone. CDR3 sequence: CAIKDSDEQFF. As DNA, the CDR3 is TGTGCCATCAAGGACAGTGATGAGCAGTTCTTC. V usage is TRBV10-3 and J usage is TRBJ2-1, with D perhaps TRBD1 (6 bases). CDR1 and CDR2 from the germline V gene are ENHRY and SYGVKD. The CDR3 spans 11 residues. V was trimmed by 7 bases and J by 8 bases, leaving 9 bases between them.

This clone has just a few counts. The chain combines TRBV10-3 with TRBJ1-4; 8 nucleotides match TRBD1. CDR3 length: 13 residues. CDR1 and CDR2 (germline): ENHRY, SYGVKD. The trim removed 2 bases at V and 12 bases at J, leaving 5 bases unmatched. Written as DNA, the CDR3 is TGTGCCATCAGTGAGGAGGGACAGGCGGAACTGTTTTTT. Translating it yields CAISEEGQAELFF.

This clone appeared a few times. The V call is TRBV28, the J call TRBJ2-5, with 10 positions matching TRBD1. The germline CDR1 and CDR2 sequences are MDHEN and SYDVKM. The CDR3 spans 17 residues. Unmatched junction bases numbered 11, after V lost 6 bases and J lost 1 base. The CDR3 region is CASRLARDRGPQETQYF. The CDR3 DNA is TGTGCCAGCAGGCTTGCCCGGGACAGGGGACCCCAAGAGACCCAGTACTTC. The full variable domain, in which reference TRBV28 and TRBJ2-5 provide the parts outside the CDR3, is DVKVTQSSRYLVKRTGEKVFLECVQDMDHENMFWYRQDPGLGLRLIYFSYDVKMKEKGDIPEGYSVSREKKERFSLILESASTNQTSMYLCASRLARDRGPQETQYFGPGTRLLVL.

V and J are TRBV6-5 and TRBJ2-1; 9 bases line up with TRBD2. Looked up from germline, CDR1 is MNHEY and CDR2 is SVGAGI. Germline trimming cut 2 bases from V and 6 bases from J; bases unmatched to any gene: 2. The CDR3 is 14 amino acids. The CDR3 here is CASSYGGGVNEQFF. Written as DNA, the CDR3 is TGTGCCAGCAGTTACGGCGGGGGGGTCAATGAGCAGTTCTTC.

The V call is TRBV15, the J call TRBJ2-1; D perhaps matches TRBD1 (5 bases). The ends were cut back, 0 bases at V and 8 bases at J, with 8 bases in the middle. The CDR3 totals 13 residues. Germline values: CDR1 LNHNV, CDR2 YYDKDF (reference sequence). The CDR3 is CATSREWGDEQFF. The CDR3 DNA reads as TGTGCCACCAGCAGAGAATGGGGCGATGAGCAGTTCTTC.

The chain has TRBV7-2 and TRBJ2-1, with 15 bases that match TRBD2. This CDR3 has 15 residues. Germline V gives CDR1 SGHTA, CDR2 FQGNSA. V lost 6 bases, J lost 8 bases, and 5 bases stayed unmatched. CDR3 sequence: CASRNGLAGGYEQFF. The CDR3 DNA reads as TGTGCCAGCAGAAATGGACTAGCGGGGGGGTATGAGCAGTTCTTC.

This clone was observed a single time. CDR3 region: CASSEAGGVGPDTQYF. CDR3 bases: TGTGCCAGCAGTGAAGCCGGCGGGGTGGGGCCAGATACGCAGTATTTT. V gene TRBV6-1 combines with J gene TRBJ2-3, with D perhaps matching TRBD2 (6 bases). Trimming cost V 0 bases and J 4 bases, with 14 bases left between them. The CDR3 totals 16 residues. CDR1 is MNHNS and CDR2 is SASEGT in the germline V gene.

The chain joins TRBV18 to TRBJ1-6; 9 bases are a match to TRBD1. The CDR3 has 13 residues. J lost 10 bases, V lost 4 bases, and 2 bases had no gene match. CDR1 and CDR2 (germline): KGHSH, LQKENI. DNA of the CDR3: TGTGCCAGCTCACAGGACAGGGGCTCACCCCTCCACTTT. Encoded protein: CASSQDRGSPLHF.

V gene TRBV5-4 combines with J gene TRBJ2-3; D call uncertain. The CDR3 spans 17 residues. The V gene's germline CDR1 is SGHNT and CDR2 YYREEE (reference sequence). V gave up 0 bases and J gave up 0 bases, with 14 bases separating them. The CDR3 DNA reads as TGTGCCAGCAGCTTGGCGGGTTTCGGTTCTAGCACAGATACGCAGTATTTT. This translates into CASSLAGFGSSTDTQYF. The full variable domain, completed using reference TRBV5-4 and TRBJ2-3, is ETGVTQSPTHLIKTRGQQVTLRCSSQSGHNTVSWYQQALGQGPQFIFQYYREEENGRGNFPPRFSGLQFPNYSSELNVNALELDDSALYLCASSLAGFGSSTDTQYFGPGTRLTVL.

The rearrangement links TRBV2 to TRBJ1-1; D gene uncertain. Germline CDR1 SNHLY, CDR2 FYNNEI. The CDR3 is 13 residues long. V shed 0 bases and J shed 5 bases, with 7 bases lying between them. For the CDR3, the DNA is TGTGCCAGCAGTGAAGCGCGAGGGACTGAAGCTTTCTTT. Residues: CASSEARGTEAFF.

The chain employs TRBV4-1 and TRBJ2-5; weak D call: TRBD1 (6 bases). The DNA end favors TRBJ2-7, so the J call may be wrong. CDR1 and CDR2 (germline): MGHRA, YSYEKL. This CDR3 is 15 amino acids long. In DNA, the CDR3 is TGCGCCAGCAGCCCAGTCGACACAGGGTATACCGAGCAGTACTTC. Residues: CASSPVDTGYTEQYF.

The chain couples TRBV4-3 to TRBJ2-1; D is unclear. There are 15 residues in the CDR3. CDR1 LGHNA and CDR2 YSLEER come from the germline V gene. V was clipped by 4 bases and J by 2 bases, with 12 bases between them. The CDR3 sequence is CASSRARLTYNEQFF. CDR3 coding DNA: TGCGCCAGCAGCCGAGCTAGGCTTACCTACAATGAGCAGTTCTTC.

A note on this clone: This sample also contains other DNA sequences that code for the same CDR3. The rearrangement joins TRBV5-4 to TRBJ2-7; 8 bases match TRBD1. Trimming removed 6 bases from V and 2 bases from J; junction bases left unmatched: 7. There are 14 residues in the CDR3. The V gene's germline CDR1 is SGHNT and CDR2 YYREEE (reference sequence). CDR3 nucleotides: TGTGCCAGCAAACCAGGACAGGGAACCTACGAGCAGTACTTC. Amino acids: CASKPGQGTYEQYF.

The rearrangement joins TRBV7-2 to TRBJ2-1; D call uncertain. The germline V gene has CDR1 SGHTA and CDR2 FQGNSA. This CDR3 has 13 amino acids. Trimming left V 1 base short and J 5 bases short, with 6 bases between. The CDR3 sequence is CASSLERDNEQFF. Here the CDR3 DNA reads TGTGCCAGCAGCTTAGAACGAGACAATGAGCAGTTCTTC.

The V and J genes are TRBV13 and TRBJ1-4; TRBD1 agrees at 7 bases. Germline-derived CDR1 and CDR2 are PRHDT and FYEKMQ (reference sequence). CDR3 length equals 15 residues. V was clipped by 5 bases and J by 6 bases; unmatched bases: 9. CDR3 amino acids: CASSAATGIDEKLFF. The CDR3 DNA follows: TGTGCCAGCAGCGCAGCGACAGGGATTGATGAAAAACTGTTTTTT.

The chain uses TRBV9 and TRBJ1-1; D remains unclear. V lost 0 bases and J lost 4, with 16 bases in between. CDR1 and CDR2 (germline): SGDLS, YYNGEE. The CDR3 length is 16 residues. The CDR3 DNA follows: TGTGCCAGCAGCGTAGACCCCGATCCCGGGAGCACTGAAGCTTTCTTT. This codes for CASSVDPDPGSTEAFF. Complete variable domain (other parts from reference TRBV9 and TRBJ1-1): DSGVTQTPKHLITATGQRVTLRCSPRSGDLSVYWYQQSLDQGLQFLIQYYNGEERAKGNILERFSAQQFPDLHSELNLSSLELGDSALYFCASSVDPDPGSTEAFFGQGTRLTVV.

For this clone: Different DNA sequences within this sample yield the same CDR3. The genes are TRBV2 and TRBJ1-6, with unresolved D. Trimming stripped 7 bases from V and 13 bases from J, with 14 bases between. Germline V gene data show CDR1 as SNHLY and CDR2 as FYNNEI. CDR3 length: 12 residues. CDR3 in amino acids: CASTLSFSPLHF. CDR3 in DNA: TGTGCCAGCACCCTCTCGTTCTCCCCCCTCCACTTT.

The V and J genes are TRBV10-2 and TRBJ2-3; D ambiguous. CDR1 is WSHSY and CDR2 is SAAADI in the germline V gene. Trimming pared 2 bases from V and 3 bases from J, leaving 9 bases between. The CDR3 spans 14 residues. Here the CDR3 DNA reads TGCGCCAGCAGTGAGATTTATTTTACAGATACGCAGTATTTT. Amino acid sequence: CASSEIYFTDTQYF.

The genes are TRBV7-3 and TRBJ2-1; 7 bases line up with TRBD1. In germline, CDR1 is SGHTA, CDR2 FQGTGA. V dropped 5 bases and J dropped 7; count of bases not matched to a gene: 14. The CDR3 sequence is 16 residues long. CDR3 nucleotide sequence: TGTGCCAGCAGCCTCCTCGAAGGGGGCGCGTATAATGAGCAGTTCTTC. Translating it yields CASSLLEGGAYNEQFF.

The chain uses TRBV6-1 and TRBJ1-5; a possible D gene is TRBD1 (6 bases). The V and J ends lost 6 bases and 3 bases respectively, with 15 bases between them. Germline V lookup: CDR1 MNHNS, CDR2 SASEGT. CDR3 length: 15 amino acids. The CDR3 nucleotides are TGTGCCAGCAGGGGTCAGGACAGAACCAATCAGCCCCAGCATTTT. It translates to CASRGQDRTNQPQHF.

The V call is TRBV5-5, the J call TRBJ1-6; perhaps TRBD1 as D (5 bases). CDR3 length: 15 residues. Germline lookup yields CDR1 SGHKS and CDR2 YYEKEE (reference sequence). V was clipped by 4 bases and J by 6 bases, with 14 bases between them. The CDR3 region is CASSRGVGVNSPLHF. In nucleotides, the CDR3 is TGTGCCAGCAGCCGGGGGGTGGGAGTTAATTCACCCCTCCACTTT.

The gene calls are TRBV29-1 and TRBJ2-5; 8 bases match TRBD2. The DNA end lines up better with TRBJ2-7; the J call may be wrong. The CDR3 is made up of 14 amino acids. Germline V gives CDR1 SQVTM, CDR2 ANQGSEA. CDR3 loop: CSVEDRGGNYEQYF. Written as DNA, the CDR3 is TGCAGCGTTGAAGATCGGGGGGGTAACTACGAGCAGTACTTC.

The chain recombines TRBV28 with TRBJ1-1, with D possibly TRBD1 on 6 matching bases. Germline V gives CDR1 MDHEN, CDR2 SYDVKM. The CDR3 has 14 residues. Trimming took 3 bases from V and 1 from J, leaving 9 bases between them. This chain's CDR3 is CASSFGGRNTEAFF. The CDR3 coding sequence is TGTGCCAGCAGTTTCGGGGGGCGGAACACTGAAGCTTTCTTT. Based on the CDR3 plus reference TRBV28 and TRBJ1-1, the full variable domain is DVKVTQSSRYLVKRTGEKVFLECVQDMDHENMFWYRQDPGLGLRLIYFSYDVKMKEKGDIPEGYSVSREKKERFSLILESASTNQTSMYLCASSFGGRNTEAFFGQGTRLTVV.